Listed here are 24 T cell receptor beta chains from one sample, sequenced in a study of blood T cell repertoires in COVID-19 (dated by TCRdb to 2018 to 2020). The protocol used for the library was the immunoSEQ multiplex PCR assay. The immuneACCESS repertoire file appears here via TCRdb, limited to in-frame rearrangements. These files lack a portion of the clones; in checked studies, under half of the deficit traces to unresolved V genes, and the cause of the others is not known. This sample gives about 220,000 clones in total; 75% to 85% of them show up just once. In total, the top ten clones hold about 4.8% of the sample. The sample was peripheral blood. Receptors originate from a woman aged 70 to 79 with acute or convalescent COVID-19.

The rearrangement links TRBV5-5 to TRBJ1-5; D not resolved. The CDR3 length is 18 residues. Germline CDR1 and CDR2: SGHKS and YYEKEE (reference sequence). Trimming pared 0 bases from V and 4 bases from J, leaving 20 bases between. The CDR3 region has the DNA TGTGCCAGCAGCTTGGCCCTATCAGGACCGACTAATAATCAGCCCCAGCATTTT. Amino acids: CASSLALSGPTNNQPQHF.

This chain joins TRBV3-1 (or the pseudogene TRBV3-2) and TRBJ1-2; 7 nucleotides match TRBD1. The length of the CDR3 is 13 residues. Germline CDR1 is LGHDT and CDR2 is YNNKEL (reference sequence). V was clipped by 4 bases and J by 4 bases; unmatched bases: 3. CDR3 sequence (DNA): TGTGCCAGCAGCCCGGGGACAGCCTATGGCTACACCTTC. Its protein product is CASSPGTAYGYTF.

There are a few counts of this clone. This chain connects TRBV7-2 to TRBJ1-4, with TRBD1 identical over 7 bases. From germline, CDR1 is SGHTA and CDR2 FQGNSA. The ends lost 3 bases at V and 6 bases at J; junction bases unmatched: 1. This CDR3 spans 13 amino acids. DNA for the CDR3: TGTGCCAGCAGCTTTGACAGGGATGAAAAACTGTTTTTT. Protein sequence: CASSFDRDEKLFF.

The V call is TRBV30, the J call TRBJ2-5, with a tentative D call TRBD1 (7 bases). The germline V gene encodes CDR1 GTSNPN and CDR2 SVGIG (reference sequence). The CDR3 is 13 amino acids. Deletions cut 2 bases from V and 1 base from J, with 8 bases between. CDR3 loop: CAWSQGGQETQYF. The CDR3 coding sequence is TGTGCCTGGAGTCAGGGGGGCCAAGAGACCCAGTACTTC.

The rearrangement uses TRBV6-5 and TRBJ2-5; D may be TRBD2 (5 bases). V was trimmed by 0 bases and J by 7 bases, leaving 15 bases between them. Germline CDR1 and CDR2: MNHEY and SVGAGI. The CDR3 extends over 15 amino acids. In DNA, the CDR3 is TGTGCCAGCAGTTACTCCGACCCGTATGGAGGGACCCAGTACTTC. Amino acids: CASSYSDPYGGTQYF.

This sequence joins TRBV19 and TRBJ1-3; no clear D. The CDR3 totals 14 residues. Between the trimmed V and J ends, which lost 5 bases and 4 bases, there was a span of 12 bases. Germline V gives CDR1 LNHDA, CDR2 SQIVND (reference sequence). CDR3 amino acids: CASSSREAGNTIYF. For the CDR3, the DNA is TGTGCCAGTAGTTCCAGAGAGGCCGGAAACACCATATATTTT.

The DNA of the CDR3 is TGTGCCAGCAGCTTAGTTGGGCAGTTGAACACTGAAGCTTTCTTT. Protein: CASSLVGQLNTEAFF. This chain links TRBV7-2 with TRBJ1-1; D uncertain. V dropped 1 base and J dropped 0 bases, with 9 bases sitting between them. Per the germline V gene, CDR1 is SGHTA and CDR2 is FQGNSA. CDR3 length equals 15 residues. Complete variable domain (other parts from reference TRBV7-2 and TRBJ1-1): GAGVSQSPSNKVTEKGKDVELRCDPISGHTALYWYRQSLGQGLEFLIYFQGNSAPDKSGLPSDRFSAERTGGSVSTLTIQRTQQEDSAVYLCASSLVGQLNTEAFFGQGTRLTVV.

This rearrangement joins TRBV3-1 (or the pseudogene TRBV3-2) to TRBJ2-1; TRBD2 aligns across 9 bases. V shed 4 bases, J shed 7 bases, and the junction held 14 bases outside the gene matches. The CDR3 covers 17 residues. The V gene's germline CDR1 is LGHDT and CDR2 YNNKEL (reference sequence). CDR3: CASSRGGGASVLNEQFF. CDR3 nucleotide sequence: TGTGCCAGCAGCCGGGGCGGGGGGGCTAGCGTTTTAAATGAGCAGTTCTTC.

The chain carries TRBV2 and TRBJ2-7, with 8 bases identical to TRBD1. With 5 bases clipped from V and 5 bases from J, the junction kept 5 bases outside the gene matches. CDR1 SNHLY and CDR2 FYNNEI come from the germline V gene. The CDR3 length is 13 residues. The CDR3 reads CASSRQGPNEQYF. CDR3 bases: TGTGCCAGCAGTCGACAGGGGCCTAACGAGCAGTACTTC.

This clone has more than one count but fewer than ten. The chain carries TRBV30 and TRBJ1-1; perhaps TRBD1 as D (5 bases). This CDR3 region has 14 residues. Trimming took 0 bases from V and 3 from J, leaving 11 bases between them. Germline loops: CDR1 GTSNPN, CDR2 SVGIG (reference sequence). The CDR3 DNA follows: TGTGCCTGGAGTGTCCCCCCCAGGGACACTGAAGCTTTCTTT. Encoded protein: CAWSVPPRDTEAFF.

This chain uses TRBV7-2 with TRBJ2-1; 10 bases agree with TRBD2. Germline V gene data show CDR1 as SGHTA and CDR2 as FQGNSA. V dropped 3 bases and J dropped 4; count of bases not matched to a gene: 3. The CDR3 runs to 15 residues. The CDR3, as DNA: TGTGCCAGCAGCTTCTCTAGCGGGGGATACAATGAGCAGTTCTTC. Its protein product is CASSFSSGGYNEQFF.

The rearrangement joins TRBV3-1 (or the pseudogene TRBV3-2) to TRBJ1-4, with D possibly matching TRBD1 (5 bases). Trimming removed 0 bases from V and 10 bases from J, with 18 bases in between. In germline, CDR1 is LGHDT, CDR2 YNNKEL (reference sequence). The CDR3 length is 16 residues. The CDR3 DNA follows: TGTGCCAGCAGCCAAGATCTCCAGGGTAAATTCGGAAAACTGTTTTTT. Amino acids: CASSQDLQGKFGKLFF.

In this sample, this clone turned up a few times. This rearrangement joins TRBV6-5 to TRBJ2-7; perhaps TRBD1 as D (5 bases). Germline assignment: CDR1 MNHEY and CDR2 SVGAGI. CDR3 size: 15 residues. Trimming pared 2 bases from V and 0 bases from J, leaving 11 bases between. The CDR3 DNA is TGTGCCAGCAGTTACACCCCAGGGTCCTCCTACGAGCAGTACTTC. Translating it yields CASSYTPGSSYEQYF.

The chain carries TRBV15 and TRBJ2-7; the D gene is possibly TRBD1 (5 bases). Germline lookup yields CDR1 LNHNV and CDR2 YYDKDF (reference sequence). V lost 0 bases to trimming and J lost 2 bases, with 8 bases between them. The length of the CDR3 is 14 residues. The CDR3 sequence is CATSRDQGPYEQYF. The CDR3 region has the DNA TGTGCCACCAGCAGAGACCAGGGCCCCTACGAGCAGTACTTC.

This clone turned up a few times. This chain connects TRBV7-8 to TRBJ1-5; D gene uncertain. V lost 5 bases and J lost 9, with 20 bases in between. The CDR3 is 15 amino acids. Germline V lookup: CDR1 SGHVS, CDR2 FQNEAQ. The CDR3 DNA reads TGTGCCAGCAGCCGCTTGAGTACAGCCTTGGGGCCCCAGCATTTT. This codes for CASSRLSTALGPQHF.

The chain has TRBV9 and TRBJ2-5; no firm D call. The CDR3 runs to 16 residues. Trimming took off 0 bases at V and 4 bases at J, with 16 bases between the two ends. Germline V gene lookup returns CDR1 SGDLS and CDR2 YYNGEE. CDR3 in amino acids: CASSVGALELGETQYF. The CDR3 region has the DNA TGTGCCAGCAGCGTAGGCGCTTTGGAGCTCGGAGAGACCCAGTACTTC.

The V and J genes are TRBV6-4 and TRBJ2-7; D might be TRBD1 (6 bases). Between the trimmed V and J ends, which lost 8 bases and 3 bases, there was a span of 20 bases. The CDR3 has 15 amino acids. CDR1 MRHNA and CDR2 SNTAGT come from the germline V gene. The CDR3 here is CASGAIQGTNYEQYF. The CDR3 region has the DNA TGTGCCAGCGGGGCCATACAGGGTACCAACTACGAGCAGTACTTC.

This chain links TRBV5-4 with TRBJ1-2, with 9 bases lining up with TRBD1. The ends lost 4 bases at V and 6 bases at J; junction bases unmatched: 10. Per the germline V gene, CDR1 is SGHNT and CDR2 is YYREEE (reference sequence). The CDR3 is 15 residues long. In DNA, the CDR3 is TGTGCCAGCAGCGGCCGGGACAGGGAATCTCATGGCTACACCTTC. This codes for CASSGRDRESHGYTF.

V is TRBV27 and J is TRBJ1-4; the D gene is possibly TRBD1 (5 bases). Germline-derived CDR1 and CDR2 are MNHEY and SMNVEV (reference sequence). The V and J ends lost 3 bases and 5 bases respectively, with 10 bases between them. The CDR3 has 14 residues. In DNA form, the CDR3 reads TGTGCCAGCAGTTTTCGGGGGGGAAATGAAAAACTGTTTTTT. Encoded protein: CASSFRGGNEKLFF.

The chain uses TRBV6-2 or TRBV6-3 and TRBJ2-1, with 7 bases matching TRBD1. The germline V gene has CDR1 MNHEY and CDR2 SVGEGT. The CDR3 sequence is 15 residues long. With 5 bases clipped from V and 3 bases from J, the junction kept 7 bases outside the gene matches. The CDR3 here is CASSVTGTDYNEQFF. The CDR3 DNA sequence: TGTGCCAGCAGTGTCACCGGGACAGACTACAATGAGCAGTTCTTC.

This rearrangement joins TRBV18 to TRBJ1-1, with D possibly being TRBD1 (5 bases). V was shortened by 0 bases and J by 7 bases, with 6 bases between the two germline ends. The CDR3 has 12 residues. Germline V gene data show CDR1 as KGHSH and CDR2 as LQKENI. CDR3 sequence reads: CASSPPQGEAFF. The DNA of the CDR3 is TGTGCCAGCTCACCACCGCAGGGTGAAGCTTTCTTT.

This chain uses TRBV5-1 with TRBJ2-1; 7 bases match TRBD2. Germline lookup yields CDR1 SGHRS and CDR2 YFSETQ. This CDR3 has 15 residues. V lost 2 bases, J lost 4 bases, and 6 bases stayed unmatched. This chain's CDR3 is CASSFTGTTYNEQFF. The CDR3 region has the DNA TGCGCCAGCAGCTTTACCGGGACTACATACAATGAGCAGTTCTTC.

The J gene is TRBJ1-2, the V gene TRBV12-1; the table gives TRBD1 as D, unverified against the DNA. TRBV12-1 constitutes a pseudogene. The CDR3 sequence is 14 residues long. CDR3 region: CASSDRRDRVGYTF. For the CDR3, the DNA is TGTGCCAGCAGCGACCGCCGGGACAGGGTTGGCTACACCTTC.

The chain has TRBV5-1 and TRBJ1-1, with D perhaps TRBD1 (6 bases). The CDR3 loop spans 14 amino acids. The germline CDR1 and CDR2 sequences are SGHRS and YFSETQ. Trimming took 7 bases from V and 1 from J, leaving 14 bases between them. CDR3 region: CASSRDKPNTEAFF. CDR3 DNA sequence: TGCGCCAGCTCCAGGGACAAGCCGAACACTGAAGCTTTCTTT. The variable domain in full, completed from reference TRBV5-1 and TRBJ1-1, reads KAGVTQTPRYLIKTRGQQVTLSCSPISGHRSVSWYQQTPGQGLQFLFEYFSETQRNKGNFPGRFSGRQFSNSRSEMNVSTLELGDSALYLCASSRDKPNTEAFFGQGTRLTVV.